Listed below are T cell receptor beta chains from one sample, sequenced in a study of T-cell reconstitution after alpha-beta-depleted transplantation in children. TCRdb fed the PCR reads into MiXCR, producing one record per CDR3 protein. The table includes approximately 980,000 distinct CDR3 sequences, about 29% detected once. The sample consisted of PBMCs, mostly from graft donor cells, taken 360 days after TCRalphabeta/CD19-depleted stem cell transplant. Receptors originate from a boy younger than two who had a stem cell transplant for SCID, so the T cells may come from the graft donor. The CDR3 runs from the conserved cysteine through the conserved F or W. The order of the fields is D gene, V gene, J gene, CDR3 length, clone size, CDR3 DNA, CDR3 protein. The D gene is left open where the match is weak. Expanded clones get a size class; other rows say once, few or many, or leave the size out.

D: .; V: TRBV2; J: TRBJ2-3; length: 16; size: .; DNA: TGTGCCAGCAGTTATATGGGACTTGCTAGCACAGATACGCAGTATTTT; CDR3: CASSYMGLASTDTQYF
D: TRBD2; V: TRBV4-1; J: TRBJ2-1; length: 15; size: .; DNA: TGTGCCAGCAGCCAGACGGGGGGATCTTACAATGAGCAGTTCTTC; CDR3: CASSQTGGSYNEQFF
D: TRBD1; V: TRBV3-1; J: TRBJ2-7; length: 15; size: .; DNA: TGTGCCAGCAGCCAAGGGGCGGACAGGGGCTACGAGCAGTACTTC; CDR3: CASSQGADRGYEQYF
D: TRBD2; V: TRBV20-1; J: TRBJ2-3; length: 16; size: .; DNA: TGCAGTGCTAGAGATCGTTACGGGGGGGCTGCGGATACGCAGTATTTT; CDR3: CSARDRYGGAADTQYF
D: .; V: TRBV6-5; J: TRBJ2-2; length: 15; size: few; DNA: TGTGCCAGCAGTTACGGGCGTACGGACACCGGGGAGCTGTTTTTT; CDR3: CASSYGRTDTGELFF
D: .; V: TRBV5-6; J: TRBJ2-2; length: 16; size: .; DNA: TGTGCCAGCAGCTTGAGGGCCACATATAACACCGGGGAGCTGTTTTTT; CDR3: CASSLRATYNTGELFF
D: .; V: TRBV10-3; J: TRBJ2-7; length: 15; size: .; DNA: TGTGCCATCAGTGAGTCGACTCGTGGGATCTACGAGCAGTACTTC; CDR3: CAISESTRGIYEQYF
D: .; V: TRBV12-3/TRBV12-4; J: TRBJ2-3; length: 13; size: few; DNA: TGTGCCAGCAGTACCCACAAGGCAGATACGCAGTATTTT; CDR3: CASSTHKADTQYF
D: .; V: TRBV10-3; J: TRBJ2-5; length: 14; size: .; DNA: TGTGCCATCAGTGAAACGACAGTAGCGGAGACCCAGTACTTC; CDR3: CAISETTVAETQYF
D: .; V: TRBV6-5; J: TRBJ2-3; length: 14; size: few; DNA: TGTGCCAGCAGTTACTCGCGGCCGCCAGATACGCAGTATTTT; CDR3: CASSYSRPPDTQYF
D: .; V: TRBV5-8; J: TRBJ1-3; length: 13; size: .; DNA: TGTGCCAGCAGCACAGGGAACGGAAACACCATATATTTT; CDR3: CASSTGNGNTIYF
D: TRBD2; V: TRBV5-1; J: TRBJ2-5; length: 14; size: .; DNA: TGCGCCAGCAGCGGCGGACTAGCGGGCGAGACCCAGTACTTC; CDR3: CASSGGLAGETQYF
D: TRBD2; V: TRBV4-1; J: TRBJ2-7; length: 17; size: .; DNA: TGCGCCAGCAGCCCCAGCGGGGGACTAGCGGGGTCCTACGAGCAGTACTTC; CDR3: CASSPSGGLAGSYEQYF
D: .; V: TRBV12-3/TRBV12-4; J: TRBJ1-2; length: 14; size: once; DNA: TGTGCCAGCGCCCTGGGGGGGGGACCCTATGGCTACACCTTC; CDR3: CASALGGGPYGYTF
D: .; V: TRBV15; J: TRBJ2-2; length: 14; size: .; DNA: TGTGCCACCAGCAGAGATAATGGGGCCGGGGAGCTGTTTTTT; CDR3: CATSRDNGAGELFF
D: TRBD2; V: TRBV20-1; J: TRBJ2-3; length: 14; size: .; DNA: TGCAGTGCTACCCGCCTAGCGGGGACCGGTTCGCAGTATTTT; CDR3: CSATRLAGTGSQYF
D: .; V: TRBV29-1; J: TRBJ2-1; length: 11; size: .; DNA: TGCAGCGGCAGGGAATCAAATGAGCAGTTCTTC; CDR3: CSGRESNEQFF
D: TRBD2; V: TRBV5-6; J: TRBJ2-3; length: 17; size: .; DNA: TGTGCCAGCAGCTGGTTGCTAGCGGGGGGGAGCACAGATACGCAGTATTTT; CDR3: CASSWLLAGGSTDTQYF
D: .; V: TRBV4-1; J: TRBJ2-7; length: 14; size: .; DNA: TGCGCCAGCAGCCAAGAACCGGGGATTCCCCGGCAGTACTTC; CDR3: CASSQEPGIPRQYF
D: .; V: TRBV20-1; J: TRBJ2-7; length: 13; size: .; DNA: TGCAGTGCTAGAGGGCAGCCCTCCTACGAGCAGTACTTC; CDR3: CSARGQPSYEQYF